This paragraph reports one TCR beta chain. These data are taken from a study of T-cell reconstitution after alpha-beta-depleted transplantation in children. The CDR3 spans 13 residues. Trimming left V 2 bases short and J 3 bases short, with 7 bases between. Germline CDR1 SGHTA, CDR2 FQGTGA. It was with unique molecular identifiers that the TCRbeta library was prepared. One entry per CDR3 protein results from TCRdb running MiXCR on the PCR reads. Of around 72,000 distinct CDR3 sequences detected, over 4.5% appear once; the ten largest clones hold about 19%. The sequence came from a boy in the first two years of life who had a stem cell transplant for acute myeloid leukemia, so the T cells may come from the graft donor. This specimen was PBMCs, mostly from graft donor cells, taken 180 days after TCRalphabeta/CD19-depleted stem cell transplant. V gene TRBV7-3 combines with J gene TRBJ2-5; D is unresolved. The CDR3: CASSLGWEETQYF. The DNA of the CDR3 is TGTGCCAGCAGCTTAGGGTGGGAAGAGACCCAGTACTTC.